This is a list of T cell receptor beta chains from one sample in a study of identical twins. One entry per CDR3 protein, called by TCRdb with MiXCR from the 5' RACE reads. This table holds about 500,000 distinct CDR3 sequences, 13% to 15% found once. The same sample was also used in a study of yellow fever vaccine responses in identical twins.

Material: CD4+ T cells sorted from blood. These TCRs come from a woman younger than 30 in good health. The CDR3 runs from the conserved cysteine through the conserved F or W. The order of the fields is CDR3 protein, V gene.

CASSLGSSGRLIDTQYF | TRBV5-1
CASTVTLAVTDTQYF | TRBV7-9
CASRNTAGRGEQFF | TRBV6-2/TRBV6-3
CASSLSDYNEQFF | TRBV5-1
CASSLGGTLYQETQYF | TRBV28
CASSQDGQGSTDTQYF | TRBV4-1
CASRLGSPTYNEQFF | TRBV5-1
CASSGLIPPPEQFF | TRBV6-1
CASSLGTSGRHHNEQFF | TRBV6-2/TRBV6-3
CAISGQNQPQHF | TRBV10-3
CASSLASFSRTEAFF | TRBV12-3/TRBV12-4
CATSPQGLAGETQYF | TRBV15
CASSTGTDSYEQYF | TRBV5-1
CSATSGQRLAYNEQFF | TRBV20-1
CSVGAGGNTGELFF | TRBV29-1
CASSLSPGEYNSPLHF | TRBV5-1
CASSMRQPERAFF | TRBV5-4
CASSLPRDETQYF | TRBV7-9
CASSESRGGPIAETQYF | TRBV10-1
CASSNLLRFASTDTQYF | TRBV21-1